One TCR beta chain is described in this entry. The antigen remains unidentified. The data were obtained in a study of CD8+CD57+ T cells in acquired aplastic anemia. About the study: Sorted CD4+ plus CD8+ cells gave DNA averaging roughly 2.9 ug.

Overall study findings and caveats: Controls and patients did not differ significantly in CD8+ Simpson's diversity.

Germline assignment: CDR1 SQVTM and CDR2 ANQGSEA. With 0 bases clipped from V and 0 bases from J, the junction kept 5 bases outside the gene matches. The CDR3 extends over 15 amino acids. Sequencing involved patients with CD8+CD57+ cell expansion previously shown by flow cytometry. Every patient had severe acquired aplastic anemia. Genomic DNA, the template, was used for profiling of the TCR beta VDJ and CDR3. In TCRdb, the reads were re-called with MiXCR into one record per CDR3 protein. Among about 150,000 distinct CDR3 sequences listed, approximately 52% were seen once. The clonotype originates from a human donor with aplastic anemia. This chain uses TRBV29-1 with TRBJ2-7; 7 nucleotides line up with TRBD2. The specimen sequenced was sorted CD4+, CD8+, or CD8+CD57+ T cells (not recorded which) from PBMCs. CDR3 in DNA: TGCAGCGTTGAAGATCCGGGGGGAAGCTCCTACGAGCAGTACTTC. It yields the protein CSVEDPGGSSYEQYF.